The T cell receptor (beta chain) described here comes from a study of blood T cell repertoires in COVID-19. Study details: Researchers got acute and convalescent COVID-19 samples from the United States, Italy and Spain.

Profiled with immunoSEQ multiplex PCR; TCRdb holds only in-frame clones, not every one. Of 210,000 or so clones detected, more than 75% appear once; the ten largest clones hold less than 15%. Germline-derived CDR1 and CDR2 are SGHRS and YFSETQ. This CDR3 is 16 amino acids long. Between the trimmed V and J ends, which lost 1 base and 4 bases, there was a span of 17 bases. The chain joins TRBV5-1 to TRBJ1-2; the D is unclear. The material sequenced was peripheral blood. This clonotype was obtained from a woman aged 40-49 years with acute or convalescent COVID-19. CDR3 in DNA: TGCGCCAGCAGCTTGAACCTACGTCAACGGGGCTATGGCTACACCTTC. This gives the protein CASSLNLRQRGYGYTF.